Each of the 7 T cell receptor beta chains below was sequenced from the same sample in a study of shared clonotypes between healthy human individuals. Assay used: immunoSEQ multiplex PCR; TCRdb lists only in-frame clones, some missing. The table lists 950,000 to 1,200,000 clones, about 80% of them singletons, with almost 0.9% in the top ten. What was sequenced was memory CD4+ T cells from PBMCs. Subset: CD45RA-negative fraction. These receptors originate from a man younger than 30 in good health. Some clones in this sample may be carry-over from other donors' samples.

The chain uses TRBV7-9 and TRBJ2-5; D tentatively fits TRBD1 or TRBD2 (6 bases each). The germline gives CDR1 SEHNR, CDR2 FQNEAQ (reference sequence). Deletions cut 2 bases from V and 4 bases from J, with 20 bases between. The CDR3 is 17 amino acids. Here the CDR3 DNA reads TGTGCCAGCAGCTTAAGGTCAGGGGCTAGCGCTTCAGAGACCCAGTACTTC. It codes for CASSLRSGASASETQYF.

This clone has just a few counts. The chain carries TRBV28 and TRBJ1-3, with D unclear. The CDR3 covers 15 residues. CDR1 and CDR2 from the germline V gene are MDHEN and SYDVKM. Trimming shortened V by 0 bases and J by 11 bases, and 17 bases separated the two germline ends. CDR3: CASSLWHLGQKAIYF. The CDR3 DNA follows: TGTGCCAGCAGTTTATGGCACCTTGGTCAAAAGGCCATATATTTT.

This clone is a singleton in its sample. The chain joins TRBV15 to TRBJ1-5; 8 bases align to TRBD1. The CDR3 extends over 15 amino acids. Per germline, CDR1 LNHNV and CDR2 YYDKDF (reference sequence). Germline trimming cut 3 bases from V and 6 bases from J; bases unmatched to any gene: 7. The CDR3 region is CATSSRRDRTQPQHF. The CDR3 coding sequence is TGTGCCACCAGCAGCCGCCGGGACAGGACTCAGCCCCAGCATTTT.

The gene calls are TRBV27 and TRBJ2-3; D not resolved. Germline V CDR1 and CDR2: MNHEY, SMNVEV (reference sequence). V was shortened by 3 bases and J by 1 base, with 5 bases between the two germline ends. This CDR3 has 13 amino acids. In DNA, the CDR3 is TGTGCCAGCAGTTTTGATCGCACAGATACGCAGTATTTT. Its protein product is CASSFDRTDTQYF.

The V gene is TRBV2, the J gene TRBJ1-5, with a tentative D call TRBD1 (5 bases). Germline CDR1 is SNHLY and CDR2 is FYNNEI. V lost 8 bases and J 1 base, leaving 15 bases between the germline ends. CDR3 length: 15 amino acids. The CDR3, as DNA: TGTGCCAGCCGCGGCCCCAGGGACAGCAATCAGCCCCAGCATTTT. It is translated as CASRGPRDSNQPQHF.

This chain connects TRBV5-6 to TRBJ2-7, with D unresolved. V was pared by 4 bases and J by 3 bases, with 14 bases between. The CDR3 is made up of 14 amino acids. Germline loops: CDR1 SGHDT, CDR2 YYEEEE. CDR3 protein: CASSPEEGSYEQYF. CDR3 bases: TGTGCCAGCAGCCCCGAGGAAGGTAGCTACGAGCAGTACTTC. Based on the CDR3 plus reference TRBV5-6 and TRBJ2-7, the full variable domain is DAGVTQSPTHLIKTRGQQVTLRCSPKSGHDTVSWYQQALGQGPQFIFQYYEEEERQRGNFPDRFSGHQFPNYSSELNVNALLLGDSALYLCASSPEEGSYEQYFGPGTRLTVT.

DNA for the CDR3: TGTGCCAGCAGCGTCGGGAGTTGGAAAGAGACCCAGTACTTC. Translated, it gives CASSVGSWKETQYF. The J gene is TRBJ2-5, the V gene TRBV9; possible D gene TRBD2, 6 bases. V lost 2 bases to trimming and J lost 3 bases, with 11 bases between them. Germline CDR1 SGDLS, CDR2 YYNGEE. The CDR3 loop spans 14 amino acids.